A single sample gave rise to the 17 T cell receptor beta chains below, sequenced in a study of neoadjuvant nivolumab and ipilimumab in lung cancer (dated by TCRdb to 2018 to 2021). The sample's time point label, in plain terms: at surgical resection after neoadjuvant nivolumab +/- ipilimumab. Receptor amplification or capture employed the immunoSEQ multiplex PCR assay. TCRdb obtained this table from immuneACCESS and retained in-frame rearrangements with V and J assigned. These tables miss some clones; where compared with another copy, unresolved V genes account for less than half of the shortfall, and the remainder is unexplained. The sample data list 7,000 or so clones, and approximately 79% of these were observed just once. The ten most abundant clones make up approximately 4% of the sample. The sequencing used tumor tissue, collected after neoadjuvant nivolumab, alone or with ipilimumab, at or shortly before surgery. These receptors were obtained from an adult with non-small cell lung cancer.

This chain connects TRBV19 to TRBJ1-2; TRBD1 matches at 10 bases. V lost 5 bases, J lost 2 bases, and 5 bases stayed unmatched. Germline lookup yields CDR1 LNHDA and CDR2 SQIVND (reference sequence). This CDR3 is built from 15 residues. The chain's CDR3 is CASSLSTGGNYGYTF. In DNA form, the CDR3 reads TGTGCCAGTAGTTTATCGACAGGGGGCAACTATGGCTACACCTTC. The entire variable domain, with the rest obtained from reference TRBV19 and TRBJ1-2, is as follows: DGGITQSPKYLFRKEGQNVTLSCEQNLNHDAMYWYRQDPGQGLRLIYYSQIVNDFQKGDIAEGYSVSREKKESFPLTVTSAQKNPTAFYLCASSLSTGGNYGYTFGSGTRLTVV.

The rearrangement uses TRBV6-1 and TRBJ2-7; 15 bases fit TRBD2. Germline V CDR1 and CDR2: MNHNS, SASEGT. The CDR3 consists of 14 residues. V lost 6 bases to trimming and J lost 6 bases; unmatched junction nucleotides: 3. In DNA form, the CDR3 reads TGTGCCAGCAGGGGGACTAGCGGGGGGCTCGAGCAGTACTTC. Translation: CASRGTSGGLEQYF.

This clone is medium-sized by share. The V and J genes are TRBV7-9 and TRBJ2-7; a weak D match, TRBD2 (6 bases). CDR3 size: 14 residues. Germline lookup yields CDR1 SEHNR and CDR2 FQNEAQ (reference sequence). V lost 3 bases to trimming and J lost 2 bases, with 11 bases between them. The CDR3 is CASSFLGTAYEQYF. As DNA, the CDR3 is TGTGCCAGCAGCTTCTTGGGGACTGCCTACGAGCAGTACTTC. Full variable domain (rest looked up from reference TRBV7-9 and TRBJ2-7): DTGVSQNPRHKITKRGQNVTFRCDPISEHNRLYWYRQTLGQGPEFLTYFQNEAQLEKSRLLSDRFSAERPKGSFSTLEIQRTEQGDSAMYLCASSFLGTAYEQYFGPGTRLTVT.

This chain connects TRBV19 to TRBJ1-2, with D hard to call. The V and J ends lost 5 bases and 6 bases respectively, with 13 bases between them. The CDR3 is 13 residues long. Germline CDR1 reads LNHDA; CDR2 reads SQIVND (reference sequence). Here the CDR3 reads CASSDRAGDGYTF. For the CDR3, the DNA is TGTGCCAGTAGTGACCGGGCCGGAGATGGCTACACCTTC. The variable domain in full, with the rest retrieved from reference TRBV19 and TRBJ1-2, is DGGITQSPKYLFRKEGQNVTLSCEQNLNHDAMYWYRQDPGQGLRLIYYSQIVNDFQKGDIAEGYSVSREKKESFPLTVTSAQKNPTAFYLCASSDRAGDGYTFGSGTRLTVV.

The genes are TRBV29-1 and TRBJ2-5; 9 bases line up with TRBD1. Losses at the gene ends were 6 bases for V and 5 bases for J; bases not matched to a gene: 22. The CDR3 extends over 18 amino acids. Germline CDR1 and CDR2: SQVTM and ANQGSEA. Here the CDR3 DNA reads TGCAGCGTGAGAGGGTGGACCGGGACAGGGCGCGGAGGGGAGACCCAGTACTTC. Translating it yields CSVRGWTGTGRGGETQYF.

This chain uses TRBV10-3 with TRBJ2-2, with TRBD2 matching over 11 bases. With 5 bases clipped from V and 5 bases from J, the junction kept 4 bases outside the gene matches. The V gene's germline CDR1 is ENHRY and CDR2 SYGVKD. The CDR3 is 15 residues long. CDR3 loop: CAISPLAGETGELFF. Here the CDR3 DNA reads TGTGCCATCAGTCCACTAGCGGGAGAAACCGGGGAGCTGTTTTTT.

The rearrangement joins TRBV19 to TRBJ2-1, with 8 bases matching TRBD1. The V segment lost 4 bases and the J segment 12 bases; nucleotides outside the gene matches: 8. Germline lookup yields CDR1 LNHDA and CDR2 SQIVND (reference sequence). This CDR3 contains 13 residues. The CDR3: CASSTLDRGWQFF. The DNA of the CDR3 is TGTGCCAGTAGTACGCTCGACAGGGGATGGCAGTTCTTC.

The chain carries TRBV28 and TRBJ1-5; a possible D gene is TRBD1 (5 bases). Trimming pared 6 bases from V and 4 bases from J, leaving 7 bases between. Germline loops: CDR1 MDHEN, CDR2 SYDVKM. The CDR3 consists of 12 residues. CDR3 sequence: CASRRQNQPQHF. The CDR3 DNA follows: TGTGCCAGCAGACGACAGAATCAGCCCCAGCATTTT.

CDR3 in amino acids: CSDTGSPNPEAFF. The CDR3 nucleotides read TGCAGCGACACCGGGTCACCAAACCCCGAAGCTTTCTTT. The chain uses TRBV29-1 and TRBJ1-1; D not certain. V lost 7 bases to trimming and J lost 8 bases, with 20 bases between them. The CDR3 totals 13 residues. Germline loops: CDR1 SQVTM, CDR2 ANQGSEA.

The chain carries TRBV5-1 and TRBJ2-7; TRBD2 agrees at 9 bases. The J segment lost 6 bases and the V segment lost 1 base, leaving 5 bases of the junction unmatched. This CDR3 is built from 14 residues. Germline V gene data show CDR1 as SGHRS and CDR2 as YFSETQ. The CDR3 loop reads CASSLPAGGGEQYF. The CDR3 DNA sequence: TGCGCCAGCAGCTTGCCAGCGGGAGGCGGCGAGCAGTACTTC.

CDR3 in amino acids: CASSWDREGGYTF. As DNA, the CDR3 is TGCGCCAGCAGCTGGGACAGGGAAGGTGGCTACACCTTC. The V and J genes are TRBV5-1 and TRBJ1-2, with 9 bases matching TRBD1. V lost 3 bases, J lost 7 bases, and 4 bases stayed unmatched. CDR1 SGHRS and CDR2 YFSETQ come from the germline V gene. This CDR3 is built from 13 residues.

V gene TRBV7-8 combines with J gene TRBJ2-7; D gene ambiguous. CDR1 SGHVS and CDR2 FQNEAQ come from the germline V gene. This CDR3 is built from 14 residues. Trimming shortened V by 2 bases and J by 7 bases, and 15 bases separated the two germline ends. CDR3 nucleotides: TGTGCCAGCAGCTTAACGCTGGGGTTTCAAGAGCAGTACTTC. Its protein product is CASSLTLGFQEQYF.

V and J are TRBV7-8 and TRBJ1-1; no definite D call. This CDR3 is built from 18 residues. In germline, CDR1 is SGHVS, CDR2 FQNEAQ. Between the trimmed V and J ends, which lost 7 bases and 0 bases, there was a span of 24 bases. CDR3 in DNA: TGTGCCAGCATCCAGAGGGTAAATAGAGGGCTGATGAACACTGAAGCTTTCTTT. Residues: CASIQRVNRGLMNTEAFF.

The J gene is TRBJ2-5, the V gene TRBV25-1; 7 bases line up with TRBD1. The tail of the sequence fits TRBJ2-7 better, so the J call may be wrong. The germline CDR1 and CDR2 sequences are MGHDK and SYGVNS. There are 14 residues in the CDR3. The CDR3 sequence: CASTDPGQLSEQYF. The CDR3 DNA reads TGTGCCAGCACGGACCCGGGACAGCTTAGCGAGCAGTACTTC.

The chain uses TRBV7-8 and TRBJ2-5, with D tentatively TRBD2 (5 bases). The CDR3 runs 15 residues. V shed 5 bases and J shed 5 bases, with 18 bases lying between them. The germline V gene has CDR1 SGHVS and CDR2 FQNEAQ. Written as DNA, the CDR3 is TGTGCCAGCAGCCGGGAAGAAGGCCCCGTGGAGACCCAGTACTTC. Translated, it gives CASSREEGPVETQYF. Full variable domain (rest looked up from reference TRBV7-8 and TRBJ2-5): GAGVSQSPRYKVAKRGQDVALRCDPISGHVSLFWYQQALGQGPEFLTYFQNEAQLDKSGLPSDRFFAERPEGSVSTLKIQRTQQEDSAVYLCASSREEGPVETQYFGPGTRLLVL.

V usage is TRBV5-6 and J usage is TRBJ2-7; 9 bases line up with TRBD1. Germline CDR1 and CDR2: SGHDT and YYEEEE. The CDR3 spans 15 residues. J gave up 2 bases and V 4 bases, and 7 bases lay outside the gene matches. This chain's CDR3 is CASSRQGVGTYEQYF. The CDR3 DNA sequence: TGTGCCAGCAGCCGACAGGGGGTCGGAACCTACGAGCAGTACTTC.

The chain combines TRBV6-1 with TRBJ2-1; TRBD1 or TRBD2 may be the D gene (7 bases each). The germline gives CDR1 MNHNS, CDR2 SASEGT. Deletions cut 8 bases from V and 6 bases from J, with 17 bases between. The CDR3 is made up of 14 amino acids. The CDR3 is CASEVGRGLNEQFF. The DNA of the CDR3 is TGTGCCAGCGAGGTAGGGAGGGGGCTCAATGAGCAGTTCTTC.